This TCR beta chain was obtained from a study of blood T cell repertoires in COVID-19. On the study more broadly: Specimens from acute and convalescent COVID-19 originated in the United States, Italy and Spain. PBMCs, B-cell-depleted T cells, or T cells provided the cDNA or gDNA that made up the material.

In the study's own analysis: Quantification of nucleated cells was approximated via reference gene primer amplification. Assay: immunoSEQ multiplex PCR; the TCRdb copy retains only in-frame clones and omits some. That table gives V, J and clone size, and the DNA gave D and trimming. This table has almost 95,000 clones, 65% to 85% appearing once. This CDR3 comprises 13 residues. With 4 bases removed from V and 4 bases from J, the gap between germline ends came to 10 bases. From germline, CDR1 is SGHTA and CDR2 FQGNSA. The rearrangement uses TRBV7-2 and TRBJ1-2; D possibly corresponds to TRBD1 (5 bases). The sequenced sample was peripheral blood. This TCR came from a man between 60 and 75 years old with acute or convalescent COVID-19. The CDR3 nucleotides are TGTGCCAGCAGCTCCCAGGGTTCCTATGGCTACACCTTC. As protein: CASSSQGSYGYTF.